This T cell receptor beta chain comes out of a study of blood T cell repertoires in COVID-19. Study at large: From T cells, B-cell-depleted T cells, or PBMCs came the material, which was cDNA or gDNA.

Methods used by the authors: Counts of nucleated cells, estimated from reference gene primer amplification, were obtained. Here immunoSEQ multiplex PCR was the method, and the copy in TCRdb shows in-frame clones only, minus some. That table supplies the V and J calls and clone size; D and trimming were determined from the DNA. The table records under 250,000 clones, approximately 80% of them present only once. This TCR was recovered from a human donor in a cohort sampled during active COVID-19. Sequenced input: peripheral blood.

The CDR3 loop reads CASSLTGALSSYNEQFF. The CDR3, as DNA: TGTGCCAGCAGCTTAACAGGGGCCTTGAGCTCCTACAATGAGCAGTTCTTC. The chain recombines TRBV7-6 with TRBJ2-1; 7 bases are a match to TRBD1. Germline lookup yields CDR1 SGHVS and CDR2 FNYEAQ. The V segment lost 2 bases and the J segment 0 bases; nucleotides outside the gene matches: 7. The CDR3 is made up of 17 amino acids.